This TCR beta chain is from a study of blood T cell repertoires in COVID-19. Across the study: From the United States, Italy and Spain came samples of acute and convalescent COVID-19. Sources were T cells, B-cell-depleted T cells, or PBMCs; the material itself was cDNA or gDNA.

Germline CDR1 reads LNHDA; CDR2 reads SQIVND (reference sequence). This CDR3 is 14 amino acids long. V lost 6 bases, J lost 5 bases, and 8 bases stayed unmatched. Patients of the Seattle cohort, enrolled during active infection, were followed longitudinally. Original processing notes: Reference gene primer amplification in the assay estimated nucleated cell counts. The assay was immunoSEQ multiplex PCR, and TCRdb's table has in-frame clones only and misses some. The V and J calls and clone size are taken from that table; D and trimming were inferred from the DNA. The table shows approximately 200,000 clones, with approximately 80% occurring only once.

The genes are TRBV19 and TRBJ1-1, with 8 bases identical to TRBD1. Material for sequencing was peripheral blood. This receptor was obtained from an elderly woman with COVID-19, enrolled during active disease. In DNA, the CDR3 is TGTGCCAGTAGCCCGGGGGACAGGCGGACTGAAGCTTTCTTT. This gives the protein CASSPGDRRTEAFF.